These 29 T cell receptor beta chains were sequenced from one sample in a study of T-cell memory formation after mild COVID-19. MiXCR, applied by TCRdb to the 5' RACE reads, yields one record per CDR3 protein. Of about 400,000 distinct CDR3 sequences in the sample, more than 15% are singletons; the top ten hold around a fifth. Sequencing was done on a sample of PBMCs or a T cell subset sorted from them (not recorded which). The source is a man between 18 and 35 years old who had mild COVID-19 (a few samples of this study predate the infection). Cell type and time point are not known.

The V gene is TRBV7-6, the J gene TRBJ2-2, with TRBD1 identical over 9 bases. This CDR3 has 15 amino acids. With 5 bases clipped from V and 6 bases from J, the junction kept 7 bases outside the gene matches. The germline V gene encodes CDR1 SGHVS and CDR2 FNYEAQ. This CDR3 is CASSGDRVGPGELFF. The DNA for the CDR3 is TGTGCCAGCAGCGGGGACAGGGTGGGTCCCGGGGAGCTGTTTTTT. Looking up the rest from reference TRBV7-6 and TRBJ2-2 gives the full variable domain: GAGVSQSPRYKVTKRGQDVALRCDPISGHVSLYWYRQALGQGPEFLTYFNYEAQQDKSGLPNDRFSAERPEGSISTLTIQRTEQRDSAMYRCASSGDRVGPGELFFGEGSRLTVL.

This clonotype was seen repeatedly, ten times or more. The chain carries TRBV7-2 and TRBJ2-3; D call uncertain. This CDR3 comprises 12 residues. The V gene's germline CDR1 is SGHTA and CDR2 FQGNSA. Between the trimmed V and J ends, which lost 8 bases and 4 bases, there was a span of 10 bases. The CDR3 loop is CASSGRPDTQYF. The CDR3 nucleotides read TGTGCCAGCTCCGGCCGGCCAGATACGCAGTATTTT.

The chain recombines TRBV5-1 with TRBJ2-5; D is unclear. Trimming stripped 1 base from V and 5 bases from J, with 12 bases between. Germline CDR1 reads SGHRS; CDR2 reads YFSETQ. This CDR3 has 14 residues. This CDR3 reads CASSLFGQTETQYF. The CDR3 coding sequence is TGCGCCAGCAGCTTGTTTGGCCAAACGGAGACCCAGTACTTC.

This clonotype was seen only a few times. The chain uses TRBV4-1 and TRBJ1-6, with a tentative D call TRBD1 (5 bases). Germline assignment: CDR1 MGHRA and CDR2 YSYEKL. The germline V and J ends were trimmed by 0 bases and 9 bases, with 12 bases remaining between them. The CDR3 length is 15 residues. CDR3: CASSQDPGGTSPLHF. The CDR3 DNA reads TGCGCCAGCAGCCAAGATCCGGGGGGGACTTCACCCCTCCACTTT.

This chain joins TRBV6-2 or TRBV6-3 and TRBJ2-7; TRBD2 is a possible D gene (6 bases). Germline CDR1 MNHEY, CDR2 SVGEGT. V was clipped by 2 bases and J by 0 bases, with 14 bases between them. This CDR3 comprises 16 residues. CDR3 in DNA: TGTGCCAGCAGTTACCCTGGAGGGCGGAGCTCCTACGAGCAGTACTTC. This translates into CASSYPGGRSSYEQYF.

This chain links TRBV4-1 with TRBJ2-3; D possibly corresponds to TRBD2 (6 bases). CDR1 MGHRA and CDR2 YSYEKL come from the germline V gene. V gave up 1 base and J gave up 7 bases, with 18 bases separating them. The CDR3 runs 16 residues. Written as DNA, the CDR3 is TGCGCCAGCAGCCAAGGAAACGCGGGGAAAGGCTATACGCAGTATTTT. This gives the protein CASSQGNAGKGYTQYF.

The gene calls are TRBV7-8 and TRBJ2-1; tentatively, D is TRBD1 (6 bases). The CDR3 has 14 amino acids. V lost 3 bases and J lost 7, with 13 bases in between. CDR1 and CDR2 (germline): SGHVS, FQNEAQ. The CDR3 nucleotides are TGTGCCAGCAGCTTTAGCAGAGGGGGTAATGAGCAGTTCTTC. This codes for CASSFSRGGNEQFF. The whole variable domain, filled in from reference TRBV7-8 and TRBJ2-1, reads GAGVSQSPRYKVAKRGQDVALRCDPISGHVSLFWYQQALGQGPEFLTYFQNEAQLDKSGLPSDRFFAERPEGSVSTLKIQRTQQEDSAVYLCASSFSRGGNEQFFGPGTRLTVL.

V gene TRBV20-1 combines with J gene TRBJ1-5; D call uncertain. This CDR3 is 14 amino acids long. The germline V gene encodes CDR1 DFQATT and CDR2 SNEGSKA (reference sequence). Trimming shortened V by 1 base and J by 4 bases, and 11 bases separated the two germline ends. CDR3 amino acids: CSARVGSGNQPQHF. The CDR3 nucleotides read TGCAGTGCTAGAGTGGGCTCTGGGAATCAGCCCCAGCATTTT.

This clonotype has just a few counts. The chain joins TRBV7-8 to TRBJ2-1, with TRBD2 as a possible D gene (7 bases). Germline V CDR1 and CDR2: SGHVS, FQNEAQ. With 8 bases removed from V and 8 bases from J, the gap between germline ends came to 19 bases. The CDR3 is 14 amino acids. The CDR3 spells CASFWGGILDEQFF. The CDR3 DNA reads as TGTGCCAGCTTCTGGGGGGGCATATTGGATGAGCAGTTCTTC.

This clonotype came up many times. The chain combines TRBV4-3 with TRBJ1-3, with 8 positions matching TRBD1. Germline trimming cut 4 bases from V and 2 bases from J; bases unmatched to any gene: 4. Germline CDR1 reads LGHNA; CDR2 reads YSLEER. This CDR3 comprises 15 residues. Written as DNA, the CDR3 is TGCGCCAGCAGCCTTCTGACAGGGGCTGGAAACACCATATATTTT. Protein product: CASSLLTGAGNTIYF.

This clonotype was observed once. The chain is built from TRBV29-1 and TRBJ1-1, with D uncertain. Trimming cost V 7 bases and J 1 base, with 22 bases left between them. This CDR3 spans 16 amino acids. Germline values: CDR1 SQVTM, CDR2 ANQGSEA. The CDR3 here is CSAFASGSEANTEAFF. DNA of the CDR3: TGCAGCGCTTTCGCGTCGGGGTCGGAGGCGAACACTGAAGCTTTCTTT.

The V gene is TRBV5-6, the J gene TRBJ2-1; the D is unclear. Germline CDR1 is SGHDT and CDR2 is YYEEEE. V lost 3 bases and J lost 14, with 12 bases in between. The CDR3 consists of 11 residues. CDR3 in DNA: TGTGCCAGCAGCTCCGTGGGTCTAGAGTTCTTC. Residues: CASSSVGLEFF.

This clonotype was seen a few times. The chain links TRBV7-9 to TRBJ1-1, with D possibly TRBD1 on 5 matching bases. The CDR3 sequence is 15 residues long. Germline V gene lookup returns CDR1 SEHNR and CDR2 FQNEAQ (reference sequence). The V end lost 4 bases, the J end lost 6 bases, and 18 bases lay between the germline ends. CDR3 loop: CASSYGGLTGAEAFF. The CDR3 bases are TGTGCCAGCAGCTACGGGGGACTTACGGGCGCTGAAGCTTTCTTT.

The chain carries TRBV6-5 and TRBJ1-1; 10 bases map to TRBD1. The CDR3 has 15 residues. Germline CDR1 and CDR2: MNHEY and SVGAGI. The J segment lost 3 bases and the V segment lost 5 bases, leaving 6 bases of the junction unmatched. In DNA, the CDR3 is TGTGCCAGCAGTGGGACAGGGGCTGGGGACACTGAAGCTTTCTTT. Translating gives CASSGTGAGDTEAFF.

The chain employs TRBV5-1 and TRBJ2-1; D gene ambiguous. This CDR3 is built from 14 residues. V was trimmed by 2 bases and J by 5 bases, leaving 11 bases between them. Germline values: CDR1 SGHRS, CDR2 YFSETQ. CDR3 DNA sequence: TGCGCCAGCAGCTTCCTGGTAGGGAACAATGAGCAGTTCTTC. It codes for CASSFLVGNNEQFF.

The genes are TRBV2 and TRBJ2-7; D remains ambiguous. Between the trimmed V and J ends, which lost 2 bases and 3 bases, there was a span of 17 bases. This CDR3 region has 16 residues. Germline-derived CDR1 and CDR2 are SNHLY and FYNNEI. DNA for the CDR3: TGTGCCAGCAGTGAAAGGCTACCCGGTCCCCTCTACGAGCAGTACTTC. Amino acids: CASSERLPGPLYEQYF.

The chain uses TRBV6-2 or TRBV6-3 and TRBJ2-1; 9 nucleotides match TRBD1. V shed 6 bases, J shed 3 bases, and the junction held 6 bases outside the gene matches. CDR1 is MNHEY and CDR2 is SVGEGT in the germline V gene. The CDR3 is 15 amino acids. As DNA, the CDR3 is TGTGCCAGCAGGGGGGGGACAGGGATCTACAATGAGCAGTTCTTC. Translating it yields CASRGGTGIYNEQFF.

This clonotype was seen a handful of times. In DNA, the CDR3 is TGTGCCAGCAGCACACGGGGGGACACCGGGGAGCTGTTTTTT. Translated, it gives CASSTRGDTGELFF. The chain carries TRBV7-2 and TRBJ2-2, with TRBD2 identical over 7 bases. CDR3 length: 14 residues. After removal of 5 bases from V and 3 bases from J, the junction contained 3 bases not matched to a gene. Germline V CDR1 and CDR2: SGHTA, FQGNSA.

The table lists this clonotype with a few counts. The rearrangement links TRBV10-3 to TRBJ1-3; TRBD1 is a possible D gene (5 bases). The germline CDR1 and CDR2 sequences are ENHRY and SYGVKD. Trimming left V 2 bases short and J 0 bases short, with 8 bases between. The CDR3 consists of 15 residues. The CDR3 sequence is CAISESGTSGNTIYF. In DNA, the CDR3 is TGTGCCATCAGTGAGAGCGGGACCTCTGGAAACACCATATATTTT.

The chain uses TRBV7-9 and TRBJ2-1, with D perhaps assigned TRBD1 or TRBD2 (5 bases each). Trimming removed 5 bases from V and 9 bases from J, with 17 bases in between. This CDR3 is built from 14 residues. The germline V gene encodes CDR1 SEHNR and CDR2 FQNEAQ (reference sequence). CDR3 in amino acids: CASSPEQRGSEQFF. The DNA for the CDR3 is TGTGCCAGCAGCCCCGAACAGAGGGGCTCTGAGCAGTTCTTC.

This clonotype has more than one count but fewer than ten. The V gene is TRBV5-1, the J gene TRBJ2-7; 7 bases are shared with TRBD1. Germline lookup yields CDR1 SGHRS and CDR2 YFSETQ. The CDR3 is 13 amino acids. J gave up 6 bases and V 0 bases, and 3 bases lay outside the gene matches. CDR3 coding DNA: TGCGCCAGCAGCTTGGGAACAGGGGCCGAGCAGTACGTC. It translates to CASSLGTGAEQYV.

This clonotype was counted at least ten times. The DNA for the CDR3 is TGTGCCAGCAGCCCGGTGGCGGATTCCTACGAGCAGTACTTC. Translation gives CASSPVADSYEQYF. The rearrangement uses TRBV7-6 and TRBJ2-7, with D hard to call. CDR1 SGHVS and CDR2 FNYEAQ come from the germline V gene. This CDR3 comprises 14 residues. The germline V and J ends were trimmed by 5 bases and 1 base, with 12 bases remaining between them.

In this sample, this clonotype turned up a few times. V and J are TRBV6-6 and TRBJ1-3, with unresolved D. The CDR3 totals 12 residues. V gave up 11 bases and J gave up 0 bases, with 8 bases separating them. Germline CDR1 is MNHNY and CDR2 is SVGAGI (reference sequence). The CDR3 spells CAPGSSGNTIYF. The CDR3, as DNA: TGTGCCCCGGGGAGCTCTGGAAACACCATATATTTT.

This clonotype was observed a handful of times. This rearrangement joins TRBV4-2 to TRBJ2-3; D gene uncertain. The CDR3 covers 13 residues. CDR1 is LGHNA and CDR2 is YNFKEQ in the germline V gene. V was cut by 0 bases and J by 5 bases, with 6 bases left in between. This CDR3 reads CASSQDPGDTQYF. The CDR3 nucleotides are TGTGCCAGCAGCCAAGATCCGGGAGATACGCAGTATTTT.

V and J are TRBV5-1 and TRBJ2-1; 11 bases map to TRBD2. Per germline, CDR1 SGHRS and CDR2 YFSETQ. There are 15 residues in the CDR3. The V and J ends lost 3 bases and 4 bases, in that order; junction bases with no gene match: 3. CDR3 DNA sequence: TGCGCCAGCAGCTCTAGCGGGGGGACATACAATGAGCAGTTCTTC. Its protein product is CASSSSGGTYNEQFF.

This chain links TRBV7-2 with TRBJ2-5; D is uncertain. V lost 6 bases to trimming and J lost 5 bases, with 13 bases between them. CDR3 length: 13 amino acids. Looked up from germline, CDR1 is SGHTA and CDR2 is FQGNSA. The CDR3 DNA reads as TGTGCCAGCAGGGACCCGCCGGCGGAGACCCAGTACTTC. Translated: CASRDPPAETQYF.

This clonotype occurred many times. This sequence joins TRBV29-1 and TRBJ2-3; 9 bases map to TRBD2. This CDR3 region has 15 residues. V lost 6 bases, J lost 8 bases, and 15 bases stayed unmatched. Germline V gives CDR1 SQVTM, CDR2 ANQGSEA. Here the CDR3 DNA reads TGCAGCGTCCTCTCCCTTGCGGGGGGGCTCGGTACGCAGTATTTT. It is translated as CSVLSLAGGLGTQYF.

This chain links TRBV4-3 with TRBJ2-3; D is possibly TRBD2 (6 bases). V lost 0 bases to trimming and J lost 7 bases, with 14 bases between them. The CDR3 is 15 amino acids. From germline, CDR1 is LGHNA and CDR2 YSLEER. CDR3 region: CASSQDRRGWHTQYF. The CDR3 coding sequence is TGCGCCAGCAGCCAAGATCGGCGGGGTTGGCATACGCAGTATTTT.

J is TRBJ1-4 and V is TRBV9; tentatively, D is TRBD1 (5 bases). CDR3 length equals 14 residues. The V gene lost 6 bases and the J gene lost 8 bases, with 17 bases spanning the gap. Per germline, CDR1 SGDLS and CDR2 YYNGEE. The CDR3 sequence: CASNGAGRGEKLFF. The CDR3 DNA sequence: TGTGCCAGCAACGGGGCAGGAAGAGGCGAAAAACTGTTTTTT.